This TCR beta chain is drawn from a study of cytomegalovirus exposure and HLA in healthy donors. Study results and limitations: What a later analysis showed was that several of the most significant clusters appeared linked to common viral pathogens. Researchers had no immune exposure information except CMV serostatus available. Another analysis was done later, and it associated 15,000 to 20,000 TCR beta sequences with HLA alleles at 0.05 false discovery rate. With later analysis, a missense DCLRE1C variant became linked to TCR beta V- and J-gene trimming.

This CDR3 is 14 amino acids long. The germline CDR1 and CDR2 sequences are MDHEN and SYDVKM. Trimming cost V 6 bases and J 5 bases, with 16 bases left between them. With regard to this clone: As yet, its antigen is unknown.

PCR was performed using 60 Vbeta and 13 Jbeta primers. Sequenced by immunoSEQ multiplex PCR; TCRdb stores in-frame clones only, minus some. The sample lists 230,000 or so clones; around 90% were seen once. Specimen: PBMCs. This sequence originates from a girl aged 2-15 years in good health and CMV-seronegative. The rearrangement links TRBV28 to TRBJ2-5, with D perhaps TRBD2 (6 bases). CDR3 in amino acids: CASRGPDYHETQYF. The DNA of the CDR3 is TGTGCCAGCAGGGGTCCGGACTATCATGAGACCCAGTACTTC.